This T cell receptor beta chain was sequenced in a study of T cell responses to AZD1222 COVID-19 vaccine. General study findings and limits: Regions left unmutated in variants are reportedly the target of nearly half of spike-specific TCRs. Spike-wide vaccine-associated CD4 TCRs dominated at 160-218 and 743-854.

Pooling was applied to second doses at about 4 or about 12 weeks. The germline CDR1 and CDR2 sequences are MRHNA and SNTAGT. V lost 7 bases and J lost 4, with 12 bases in between. The CDR3 consists of 13 residues. In the case of this clone: Its antigen is currently unknown.

Sequenced by immunoSEQ multiplex PCR; TCRdb stores in-frame clones only, minus some. The table records some 140,000 clones, roughly 87% of them present only once. This sequence was found in an adult who received the AZD1222 COVID-19 vaccine. This chain joins TRBV6-4 and TRBJ2-3; D is tentatively TRBD1 or TRBD2 (6 bases each). The specimen comprised peripheral blood, sampled 28 days after the second AZD1222 dose. The CDR3, as DNA: TGTGCCAGCACCCTAAGGGGGGCAGATACGCAGTATTTT. Translated: CASTLRGADTQYF.